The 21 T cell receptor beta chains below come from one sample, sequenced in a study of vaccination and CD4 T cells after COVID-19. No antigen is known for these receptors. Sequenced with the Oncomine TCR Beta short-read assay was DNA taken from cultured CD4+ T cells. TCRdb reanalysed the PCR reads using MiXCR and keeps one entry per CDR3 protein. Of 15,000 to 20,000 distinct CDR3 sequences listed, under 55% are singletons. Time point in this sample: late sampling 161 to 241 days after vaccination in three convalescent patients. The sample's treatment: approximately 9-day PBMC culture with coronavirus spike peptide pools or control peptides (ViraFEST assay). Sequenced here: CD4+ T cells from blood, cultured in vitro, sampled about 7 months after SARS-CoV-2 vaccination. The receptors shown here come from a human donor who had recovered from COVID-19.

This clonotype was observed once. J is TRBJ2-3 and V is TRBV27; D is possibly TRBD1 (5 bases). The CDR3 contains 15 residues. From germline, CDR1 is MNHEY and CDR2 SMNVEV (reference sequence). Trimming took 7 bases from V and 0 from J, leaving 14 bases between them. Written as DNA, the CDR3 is TGTGCCAGCAACCGAAGACAGTTTAGCACAGATACGCAGTATTTT. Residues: CASNRRQFSTDTQYF.

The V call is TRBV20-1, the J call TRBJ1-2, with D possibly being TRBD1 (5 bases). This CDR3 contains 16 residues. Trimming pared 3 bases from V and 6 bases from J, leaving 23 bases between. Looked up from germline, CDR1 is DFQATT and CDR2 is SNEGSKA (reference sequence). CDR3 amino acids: CSARGREVPGVDGYTF. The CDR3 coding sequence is TGCAGTGCTAGGGGGAGGGAGGTTCCGGGGGTCGATGGCTACACCTTC.

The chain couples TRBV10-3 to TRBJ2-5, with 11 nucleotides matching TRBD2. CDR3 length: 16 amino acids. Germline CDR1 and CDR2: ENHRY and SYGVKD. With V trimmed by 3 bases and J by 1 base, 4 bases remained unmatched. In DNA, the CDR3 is TGTGCCATCAGTGATCCGACTAGCGGGACCCAAGAGACCCAGTACTTC. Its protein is CAISDPTSGTQETQYF.

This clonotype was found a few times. The CDR3 spells CSAVEDRGNTIYF. The CDR3 DNA reads as TGCAGTGCTGTAGAAGACCGAGGAAACACCATATATTTT. The chain combines TRBV20-1 with TRBJ1-3; no definite D call. With 5 bases removed from V and 4 bases from J, the gap between germline ends came to 12 bases. This CDR3 comprises 13 residues. From germline, CDR1 is DFQATT and CDR2 SNEGSKA (reference sequence).

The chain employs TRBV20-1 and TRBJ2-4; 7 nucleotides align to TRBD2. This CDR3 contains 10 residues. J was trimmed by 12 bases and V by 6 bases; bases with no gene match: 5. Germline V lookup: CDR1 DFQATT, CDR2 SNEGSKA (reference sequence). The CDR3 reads CSAGGEGQYF. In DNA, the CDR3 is TGCAGTGCGGGGGGGGAGGGTCAGTACTTC.

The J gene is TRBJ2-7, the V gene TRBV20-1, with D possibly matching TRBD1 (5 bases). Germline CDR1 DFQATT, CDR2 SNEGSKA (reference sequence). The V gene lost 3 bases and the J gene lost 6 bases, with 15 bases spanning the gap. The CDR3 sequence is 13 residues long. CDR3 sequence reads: CSASRDQSGEQYF. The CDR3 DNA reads TGCAGTGCTAGCAGGGATCAGAGTGGCGAGCAGTACTTC.

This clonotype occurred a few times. This CDR3 is CASSADLNTEAFF. CDR3 nucleotide sequence: TGTGCCAGCAGCGCAGACCTTAACACTGAAGCTTTCTTT. The chain recombines TRBV7-6 with TRBJ1-1; no reliable D call. Between the trimmed V and J ends, which lost 5 bases and 2 bases, there was a span of 9 bases. Germline V gene data show CDR1 as SGHVS and CDR2 as FNYEAQ. The CDR3 length is 13 residues.

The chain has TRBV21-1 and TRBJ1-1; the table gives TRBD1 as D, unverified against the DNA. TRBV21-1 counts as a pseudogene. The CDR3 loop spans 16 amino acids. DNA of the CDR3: TGTGCCAGCAGCCTTCCCGGACAGGCATCGTTAGCTGAAGCTTTCTTT. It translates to CASSLPGQASLAEAFF.

CDR3 residues: CASSREGLAGADTQYF. Here the CDR3 DNA reads TGTGCCAGCAGTAGAGAGGGACTAGCGGGAGCAGATACGCAGTATTTT. The rearrangement links TRBV27 to TRBJ2-3; 14 bases align to TRBD2. Germline lookup yields CDR1 MNHEY and CDR2 SMNVEV (reference sequence). V gave up 5 bases and J gave up 4 bases; unmatched junction bases: 5. This CDR3 spans 16 amino acids.

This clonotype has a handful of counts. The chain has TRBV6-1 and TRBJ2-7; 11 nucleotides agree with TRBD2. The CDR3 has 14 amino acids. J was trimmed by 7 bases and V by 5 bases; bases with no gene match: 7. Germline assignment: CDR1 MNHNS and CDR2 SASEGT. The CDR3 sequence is CASSILAGGGEQYF. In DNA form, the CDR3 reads TGTGCCAGCAGTATCCTAGCGGGGGGAGGAGAGCAGTACTTC.

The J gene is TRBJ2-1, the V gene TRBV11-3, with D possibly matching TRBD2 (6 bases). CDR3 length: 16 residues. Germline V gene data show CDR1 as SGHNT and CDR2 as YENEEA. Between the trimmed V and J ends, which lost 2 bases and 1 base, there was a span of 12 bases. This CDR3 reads CASSLFGRGSYNEQFF. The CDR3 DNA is TGTGCCAGCAGCTTATTTGGTCGGGGGTCCTACAATGAGCAGTTCTTC. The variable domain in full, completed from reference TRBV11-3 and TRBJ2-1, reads EAGVVQSPRYKIIEKKQPVAFWCNPISGHNTLYWYLQNLGQGPELLIRYENEEAVDDSQLPKDRFSAERLKGVDSTLKIQPAELGDSAVYLCASSLFGRGSYNEQFFGPGTRLTVL.

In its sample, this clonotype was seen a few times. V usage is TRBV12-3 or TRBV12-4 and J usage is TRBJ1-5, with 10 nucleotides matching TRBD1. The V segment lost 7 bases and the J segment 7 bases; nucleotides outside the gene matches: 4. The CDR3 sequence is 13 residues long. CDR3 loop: CASTDRGLQPQHF. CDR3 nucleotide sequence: TGTGCCAGCACCGACAGGGGGCTACAGCCCCAGCATTTT.

The CDR3: CSVRGGWALEQYF. In DNA form, the CDR3 reads TGCAGTGTAAGGGGGGGTTGGGCCCTCGAGCAGTACTTC. The chain employs TRBV20-1 and TRBJ2-7, with a weak D call TRBD2 (7 bases). The germline V and J ends were trimmed by 7 bases and 6 bases, with 19 bases remaining between them. This CDR3 has 13 residues. CDR1 and CDR2 from the germline V gene are DFQATT and SNEGSKA (reference sequence).

CDR3 residues: CSASYEGAGTDTQYF. CDR3 nucleotides: TGCAGTGCTAGTTATGAGGGGGCGGGCACAGATACGCAGTATTTT. This sequence joins TRBV20-1 and TRBJ2-3; 7 positions match TRBD1. CDR1 and CDR2 from the germline V gene are DFQATT and SNEGSKA (reference sequence). J gave up 1 base and V 3 bases, and 7 bases lay outside the gene matches. The CDR3 covers 15 residues.

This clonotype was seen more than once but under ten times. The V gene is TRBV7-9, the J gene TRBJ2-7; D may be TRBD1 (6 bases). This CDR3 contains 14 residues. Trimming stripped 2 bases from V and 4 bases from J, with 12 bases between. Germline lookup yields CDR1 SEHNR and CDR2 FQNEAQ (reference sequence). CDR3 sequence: CASSLMAGAYEQYF. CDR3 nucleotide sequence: TGTGCCAGCAGCTTAATGGCAGGGGCGTACGAGCAGTACTTC.

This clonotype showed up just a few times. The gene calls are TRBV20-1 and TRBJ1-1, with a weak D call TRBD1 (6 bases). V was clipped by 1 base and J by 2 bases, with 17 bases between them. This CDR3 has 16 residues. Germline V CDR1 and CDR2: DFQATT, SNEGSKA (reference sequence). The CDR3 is CSARAWGRGANTEAFF. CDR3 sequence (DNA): TGCAGTGCTAGAGCCTGGGGGAGGGGGGCCAACACTGAAGCTTTCTTT.

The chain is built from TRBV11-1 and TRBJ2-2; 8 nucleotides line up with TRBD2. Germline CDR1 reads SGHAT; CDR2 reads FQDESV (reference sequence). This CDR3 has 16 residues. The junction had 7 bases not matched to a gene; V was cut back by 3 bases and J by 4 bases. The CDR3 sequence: CASSLVGREATGELFF. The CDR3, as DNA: TGTGCCAGCAGCTTGGTAGGGCGGGAGGCCACCGGGGAGCTGTTTTTT.

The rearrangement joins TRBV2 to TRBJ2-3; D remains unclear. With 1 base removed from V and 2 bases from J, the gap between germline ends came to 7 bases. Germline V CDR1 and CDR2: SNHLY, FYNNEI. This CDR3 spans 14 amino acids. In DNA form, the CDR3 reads TGTGCCAGCAGTGAAGGTACTCTCACAGATACGCAGTATTTT. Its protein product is CASSEGTLTDTQYF.

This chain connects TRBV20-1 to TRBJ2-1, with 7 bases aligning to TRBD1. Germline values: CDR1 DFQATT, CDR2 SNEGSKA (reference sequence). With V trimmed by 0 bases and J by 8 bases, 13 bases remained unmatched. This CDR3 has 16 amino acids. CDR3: CSARDPENRGGDEQFF. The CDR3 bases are TGCAGTGCTAGAGACCCCGAGAACAGGGGTGGTGATGAGCAGTTCTTC.

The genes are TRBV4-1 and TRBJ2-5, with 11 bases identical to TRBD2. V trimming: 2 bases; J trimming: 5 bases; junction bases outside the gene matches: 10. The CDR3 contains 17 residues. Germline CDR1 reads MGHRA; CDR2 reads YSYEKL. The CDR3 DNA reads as TGCGCCAGCAGCCAAACTAATCCGGGACTAGCGGCGGAGACCCAGTACTTC. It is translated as CASSQTNPGLAAETQYF.

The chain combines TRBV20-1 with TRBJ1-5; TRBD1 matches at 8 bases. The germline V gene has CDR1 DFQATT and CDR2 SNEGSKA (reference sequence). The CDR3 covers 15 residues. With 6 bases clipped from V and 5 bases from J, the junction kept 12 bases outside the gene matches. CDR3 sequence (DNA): TGCAGTGCCCAACCGGGACAGGCGACCTATCAGCCCCAGCATTTT. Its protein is CSAQPGQATYQPQHF.